This TCR beta chain was identified during a study of identifying expanded T cells in peripheral blood. Germline CDR1 and CDR2: LNHDA and SQIVND (reference sequence). V was cut by 5 bases and J by 10 bases, with 14 bases left in between. This CDR3 has 12 amino acids. Libraries were prepared by immunoSEQ multiplex PCR; TCRdb keeps only in-frame clonotypes and omits some of them. This sample has roughly 92,000 clones, with more than 75% found just once. This clone was seen a few times. Its matching antigen is unknown. Study outcomes and limitations: Approximately two-week clone count variance significantly increased as total template count grew.

Material for sequencing was blood. V usage is TRBV19 and J usage is TRBJ1-1, with a tentative D call TRBD1 (6 bases). The sequence was obtained from a person between 18 and 75 years old in good health. The CDR3 reads CASSGFRGTAFF. The CDR3 DNA is TGTGCCAGTAGTGGATTTAGGGGGACAGCTTTCTTT.